These 30 T cell receptor beta chains came from one sample sequenced in a study of T cell responses to AZD1222 COVID-19 vaccine. Sequenced by immunoSEQ multiplex PCR; TCRdb stores in-frame clones only, minus some. The profile shows under 200,000 clones, about 91% of them singletons. The specimen comprised peripheral blood, sampled on day 0 of MenACWY control vaccination. The receptors here all came from an adult in good health.

The J gene is TRBJ2-1, the V gene TRBV21-1; TRBD2, the table's D call, was not compared with the DNA. TRBV21-1 is reported as a pseudogene. CDR3 length: 19 residues. The CDR3 loop reads CASSKDRGSFEREVSEQFF. The CDR3, as DNA: TGTGCCAGCAGCAAAGACCGGGGGAGTTTTGAGCGGGAGGTTAGTGAGCAGTTCTTC.

The V call is TRBV5-8, the J call TRBJ1-4; no reliable D call. The CDR3 has 14 residues. Trimming took off 5 bases at V and 3 bases at J, with 11 bases between the two ends. Germline CDR1 is SGHTS and CDR2 is YDEGEE. The CDR3, as DNA: TGTGCCAGCAGACGAAGGAGGTCTAATGAAAAACTGTTTTTT. Protein product: CASRRRRSNEKLFF. Looking up the rest from reference TRBV5-8 and TRBJ1-4 gives the full variable domain: EAGVTQSPTHLIKTRGQQATLRCSPISGHTSVYWYQQALGLGLQFLLWYDEGEERNRGNFPPRFSGRQFPNYSSELNVNALELEDSALYLCASRRRRSNEKLFFGSGTQLSVL.

The chain carries TRBV19 and TRBJ1-1; D uncertain. The V and J ends lost 9 bases and 1 base respectively, with 12 bases between them. CDR3 length: 13 amino acids. Germline CDR1 and CDR2: LNHDA and SQIVND (reference sequence). The CDR3 DNA reads as TGTGCCAGCCGAGGCCGACCGAACACTGAAGCTTTCTTT. Protein sequence: CASRGRPNTEAFF.

The V gene is TRBV27, the J gene TRBJ2-6; D is possibly TRBD1 or TRBD2 (5 bases each). The V and J ends lost 6 bases and 0 bases respectively, with 9 bases between them. From germline, CDR1 is MNHEY and CDR2 SMNVEV (reference sequence). This CDR3 contains 15 residues. The CDR3 DNA follows: TGTGCCAGCAGCCCCGGGGCCTCTGGGGCCAACGTCCTGACTTTC. Protein: CASSPGASGANVLTF. Variable domain in full (rest from reference TRBV27 and TRBJ2-6): EAQVTQNPRYLITVTGKKLTVTCSQNMNHEYMSWYRQDPGLGLRQIYYSMNVEVTDKGDVPEGYKVSRKEKRNFPLILESPSPNQTSLYFCASSPGASGANVLTFGAGSRLTVL.

This rearrangement joins TRBV28 to TRBJ1-1; 7 positions match TRBD1. Germline trimming cut 5 bases from V and 1 base from J; bases unmatched to any gene: 4. CDR1 is MDHEN, CDR2 SYDVKM, per germline. The CDR3 spans 14 residues. CDR3: CASSRQGGNTEAFF. The CDR3 DNA reads as TGTGCCAGCAGTCGACAGGGAGGGAACACTGAAGCTTTCTTT.

The chain has TRBV6-7 and TRBJ1-1; D gene unclear. TRBV6-7 is placed among ORFs of uncertain function. The CDR3 has 14 amino acids. Trimming stripped 6 bases from V and 5 bases from J, with 16 bases between. CDR3 region: CASSSWPGGTEAFF. The DNA for the CDR3 is TGTGCCAGCAGCTCCTGGCCCGGAGGGACTGAAGCTTTCTTT.

The chain has TRBV9 and TRBJ2-5; TRBD1 matches at 8 bases. CDR3 length: 17 amino acids. After removal of 4 bases from V and 1 base from J, the junction contained 12 bases not matched to a gene. Germline V gene sequence: CDR1 SGDLS, CDR2 YYNGEE. The chain's CDR3 is CASSPQLEGQAQETQYF. The CDR3 DNA follows: TGTGCCAGCAGCCCCCAACTGGAGGGACAGGCCCAAGAGACCCAGTACTTC.

V gene TRBV19 combines with J gene TRBJ2-7; D tentatively reads TRBD1 or TRBD2 (5 bases each). CDR1 and CDR2 from the germline V gene are LNHDA and SQIVND (reference sequence). CDR3 length: 15 amino acids. Trimming took off 3 bases at V and 4 bases at J, with 16 bases between the two ends. The CDR3 here is CASSMGTPGVYEQYF. The CDR3, as DNA: TGTGCCAGTAGTATGGGGACCCCAGGCGTGTACGAGCAGTACTTC.

The chain links TRBV30 to TRBJ2-5, with D perhaps matching TRBD1 (6 bases). Per the germline V gene, CDR1 is GTSNPN and CDR2 is SVGIG (reference sequence). V lost 5 bases and J lost 5, with 15 bases in between. CDR3 length: 13 residues. The CDR3 sequence is CAWWKGGGETQYF. The CDR3 bases are TGTGCCTGGTGGAAAGGGGGTGGGGAGACCCAGTACTTC.

V is TRBV30 and J is TRBJ2-3; maybe TRBD2 (5 bases). CDR1 GTSNPN and CDR2 SVGIG come from the germline V gene (reference sequence). This CDR3 comprises 14 residues. Trimming removed 0 bases from V and 9 bases from J, with 16 bases in between. CDR3 bases: TGTGCCTGGAGTGTAGGGTCGGCGGGCGAGACGCAGTATTTT. Encoded protein: CAWSVGSAGETQYF.

The rearrangement joins TRBV9 to TRBJ1-3, with D perhaps matching TRBD1 (5 bases). CDR1 and CDR2 from the germline V gene are SGDLS and YYNGEE. Trimming stripped 2 bases from V and 0 bases from J, with 12 bases between. The CDR3 runs 16 residues. The DNA for the CDR3 is TGTGCCAGCAGCGTCGGGGGATGGGCCTCTGGAAACACCATATATTTT. The encoded protein is CASSVGGWASGNTIYF.

The J gene is TRBJ1-1, the V gene TRBV5-5; D gene uncertain. The CDR3 covers 14 residues. V was shortened by 0 bases and J by 4 bases, with 10 bases between the two germline ends. The germline V gene has CDR1 SGHKS and CDR2 YYEKEE (reference sequence). CDR3 sequence (DNA): TGTGCCAGCAGCTTGGGAGGGTGGACCACTGAAGCTTTCTTT. Amino acids: CASSLGGWTTEAFF.

The V and J genes are TRBV6-6 and TRBJ2-1; 8 bases fit TRBD2. The V and J ends lost 5 bases and 9 bases, in that order; junction bases with no gene match: 12. Germline lookup yields CDR1 MNHNY and CDR2 SVGAGI (reference sequence). The CDR3 runs 15 residues. The CDR3, as DNA: TGTGCCAGCAGTCCCACTGGGGCGGGGGGTCGTGAGCAGTTCTTC. Residues: CASSPTGAGGREQFF.

In its sample, this clone was seen once. The CDR3 coding sequence is TGTGCCAGCAGAGCCAAAAGTTTGCTCAGGAGCTGGAACACCGGGGAGCTGTTTTTT. As protein: CASRAKSLLRSWNTGELFF. The chain recombines TRBV3-1 (or the pseudogene TRBV3-2) with TRBJ2-2; no definite D call. V was clipped by 6 bases and J by 1 base, with 24 bases between them. Looked up from germline, CDR1 is LGHDT and CDR2 is YNNKEL (reference sequence). CDR3 length: 19 amino acids.

The gene calls are TRBV5-1 and TRBJ2-3; TRBD2 is a possible D gene (7 bases). The CDR3 spans 16 residues. In germline, CDR1 is SGHRS, CDR2 YFSETQ. V was pared by 4 bases and J by 1 base, with 16 bases between. The CDR3 sequence: CASSRGASGRTDTQYF. Here the CDR3 DNA reads TGCGCCAGCAGCCGGGGGGCTAGCGGCCGCACAGATACGCAGTATTTT. The complete variable domain, with remaining parts taken from reference TRBV5-1 and TRBJ2-3, reads KAGVTQTPRYLIKTRGQQVTLSCSPISGHRSVSWYQQTPGQGLQFLFEYFSETQRNKGNFPGRFSGRQFSNSRSEMNVSTLELGDSALYLCASSRGASGRTDTQYFGPGTRLTVL.

This sequence joins TRBV30 and TRBJ1-1; D gene ambiguous. Germline V gene sequence: CDR1 GTSNPN, CDR2 SVGIG (reference sequence). CDR3 length: 14 amino acids. Trimming removed 5 bases from V and 4 bases from J, with 17 bases in between. The DNA for the CDR3 is TGTGCCTGGGTGGGAGGGCCTCGGGGCACTGAAGCTTTCTTT. It codes for CAWVGGPRGTEAFF.

This clone was picked up one time. J is TRBJ1-4 and V is TRBV28, with a possible D match to TRBD1 (6 bases). The CDR3 totals 16 residues. The germline V and J ends were trimmed by 5 bases and 1 base, with 14 bases remaining between them. Per the germline V gene, CDR1 is MDHEN and CDR2 is SYDVKM. The CDR3 sequence: CASSNTGRETNEKLFF. In DNA form, the CDR3 reads TGTGCCAGCAGTAACACAGGGCGGGAAACTAATGAAAAACTGTTTTTT.

This CDR3 is CASSLTTFSRSHNEQFF. The CDR3 nucleotides are TGTGCCAGCAGCCTTACCACTTTTTCGAGGTCCCACAATGAGCAGTTCTTC. The chain employs TRBV11-3 and TRBJ2-1; D gene unclear. Germline V gene data show CDR1 as SGHNT and CDR2 as YENEEA. V shed 5 bases and J shed 5 bases, with 22 bases lying between them. CDR3 length: 17 amino acids.

The rearrangement uses TRBV5-1 and TRBJ1-1; 10 bases map to TRBD1. Germline CDR1 reads SGHRS; CDR2 reads YFSETQ. With V trimmed by 0 bases and J by 7 bases, 6 bases remained unmatched. The CDR3 covers 15 residues. The CDR3: CASSLVGTGAGEAFF. DNA of the CDR3: TGCGCCAGCAGCTTGGTTGGGACAGGGGCCGGTGAAGCTTTCTTT.

V gene TRBV5-1 combines with J gene TRBJ2-7, with 12 bases matching TRBD1. V gave up 3 bases and J gave up 6 bases; unmatched junction bases: 4. Germline CDR1 and CDR2: SGHRS and YFSETQ. CDR3 length: 14 amino acids. CDR3 loop: CASSWGQGAVEQYF. The CDR3 region has the DNA TGCGCCAGCAGCTGGGGACAGGGGGCTGTCGAGCAGTACTTC.

DNA for the CDR3: TGTGCCAGTAGTATAGATCGTACCGCACGCACTGAAGCTTTCTTT. It specifies CASSIDRTARTEAFF. The chain carries TRBV19 and TRBJ1-1; D is uncertain. The germline V gene encodes CDR1 LNHDA and CDR2 SQIVND (reference sequence). This CDR3 spans 15 amino acids. V shed 0 bases and J shed 4 bases, with 12 bases lying between them.

V is TRBV7-9 and J is TRBJ2-1; D is uncertain. V gave up 0 bases and J gave up 5 bases, with 17 bases separating them. This CDR3 is 17 amino acids long. Per germline, CDR1 SEHNR and CDR2 FQNEAQ (reference sequence). The CDR3 DNA follows: TGTGCCAGCAGCTTAGCCGAGCGCTCCGAGAGTAACAATGAGCAGTTCTTC. Translating it yields CASSLAERSESNNEQFF.

This chain uses TRBV7-9 with TRBJ2-3; D not resolved. Trimming removed 3 bases from V and 2 bases from J, with 24 bases in between. This CDR3 region has 19 residues. In germline, CDR1 is SEHNR, CDR2 FQNEAQ (reference sequence). The CDR3 loop is CASSFLTGNIATFTDTQYF. CDR3 coding DNA: TGTGCCAGCAGCTTTTTGACTGGGAACATCGCCACCTTCACAGATACGCAGTATTTT.

The rearrangement joins TRBV6-5 to TRBJ2-1; D not certain. The CDR3 consists of 13 residues. The V end was cut by 7 bases, the J end by 1 base, with 8 bases between. The germline CDR1 and CDR2 sequences are MNHEY and SVGAGI. The CDR3 coding sequence is TGTGCCAGCAAGCGTCTGTCCTACAATGAGCAGTTCTTC. This codes for CASKRLSYNEQFF.

The rearrangement joins TRBV5-1 to TRBJ1-4; a weak D match, TRBD1 (5 bases). The V end lost 4 bases, the J end lost 2 bases, and 18 bases lay between the germline ends. The CDR3 sequence is 17 residues long. The V gene's germline CDR1 is SGHRS and CDR2 YFSETQ. CDR3 protein: CASSVGRGPGTNEKLFF. Written as DNA, the CDR3 is TGCGCCAGCAGCGTGGGGCGAGGTCCTGGGACTAATGAAAAACTGTTTTTT.

The rearrangement links TRBV5-6 to TRBJ1-1; 7 bases align to TRBD1. Trimming removed 4 bases from V and 11 bases from J; junction bases left unmatched: 14. This CDR3 comprises 14 residues. The germline CDR1 and CDR2 sequences are SGHDT and YYEEEE. The chain's CDR3 is CASSPGGQSHLAFF. DNA of the CDR3: TGTGCCAGCAGCCCGGGGGGACAGTCTCATCTCGCTTTCTTT.

This clone was observed once. This chain uses TRBV27 with TRBJ1-5, with D perhaps matching TRBD1 (5 bases). The CDR3 spans 15 residues. CDR1 and CDR2 from the germline V gene are MNHEY and SMNVEV (reference sequence). V was cut by 3 bases and J by 3 bases, with 12 bases left in between. The CDR3 is CASSLAGRSNQPQHF. CDR3 bases: TGTGCCAGCAGTTTGGCGGGGCGTTCCAATCAGCCCCAGCATTTT.

The chain has TRBV11-3 and TRBJ2-1; 11 bases align to TRBD2. The CDR3 is 15 residues long. From germline, CDR1 is SGHNT and CDR2 YENEEA. V lost 2 bases and J lost 9; bases outside the gene matches: 6. CDR3 loop: CASSLRTSGWVEQFF. Here the CDR3 DNA reads TGTGCCAGCAGCTTAAGGACTAGCGGGTGGGTTGAGCAGTTCTTC.

This clone was counted a few times. The chain combines TRBV4-1 with TRBJ1-6; the D gene is possibly TRBD1 (5 bases). Germline-derived CDR1 and CDR2 are MGHRA and YSYEKL. The CDR3 length is 14 residues. Trimming cost V 8 bases and J 7 bases, with 15 bases left between them. The CDR3 nucleotides are TGCGCCAGCGCAGGGTTTGGGGTAAATTCACCCCTCCACTTT. Translation gives CASAGFGVNSPLHF.

This clone was picked up one time. The chain has TRBV6-5 and TRBJ1-5; 8 bases are shared with TRBD1. CDR3 length: 13 amino acids. After removal of 7 bases from V and 2 bases from J, the junction contained 1 base not matched to a gene. The germline V gene has CDR1 MNHEY and CDR2 SVGAGI. In nucleotides, the CDR3 is TGTGCCAGCATGACAGGGGGCAATCAGCCCCAGCATTTT. Amino acid sequence: CASMTGGNQPQHF.